This T cell receptor (beta chain) originates from a study of metastatic and nonmetastatic thyroid tumors. Background on the study: Blood and tumor or nodule tissue repertoires from malignant and benign thyroid patients were compared. Findings and caveats of the study: Reported TCR beta diversity, measured in blood and tumor, was significantly higher for malignant thyroid tumors than for benign nodules.

In regard to this clone: As yet, its antigen is unknown.

Germline lookup yields CDR1 SGHRS and CDR2 YFSETQ. There are 16 residues in the CDR3. J lost 8 bases, V lost 2 bases, and 15 bases had no gene match. As processed by the authors: For papillary thyroid cancer, a distant-metastasis classifier was constructed from CDR3 differences observed across clinicopathological groups. TCRdb re-called clones via MiXCR from the PCR reads. The V and J calls and clone size come from TCRdb's table, not from the authors' own analysis. In the table there are about 39,000 clones, approximately 20% of which are singletons. Every patient was untreated before thyroid surgery.

The chain joins TRBV5-1 to TRBJ2-7; 8 bases fit TRBD1. Sequencing was carried out using tumor tissue. The sequence was obtained from a female donor with papillary thyroid cancer or a benign thyroid nodule (not recorded which). Some clones in this sample may be carry-over from other donors' samples. The CDR3 DNA reads as TGCGCCAGCAGCTTTGTCCGGGGACAGGTGGCACACCAGCAGTACTTC. Translating it yields CASSFVRGQVAHQQYF.